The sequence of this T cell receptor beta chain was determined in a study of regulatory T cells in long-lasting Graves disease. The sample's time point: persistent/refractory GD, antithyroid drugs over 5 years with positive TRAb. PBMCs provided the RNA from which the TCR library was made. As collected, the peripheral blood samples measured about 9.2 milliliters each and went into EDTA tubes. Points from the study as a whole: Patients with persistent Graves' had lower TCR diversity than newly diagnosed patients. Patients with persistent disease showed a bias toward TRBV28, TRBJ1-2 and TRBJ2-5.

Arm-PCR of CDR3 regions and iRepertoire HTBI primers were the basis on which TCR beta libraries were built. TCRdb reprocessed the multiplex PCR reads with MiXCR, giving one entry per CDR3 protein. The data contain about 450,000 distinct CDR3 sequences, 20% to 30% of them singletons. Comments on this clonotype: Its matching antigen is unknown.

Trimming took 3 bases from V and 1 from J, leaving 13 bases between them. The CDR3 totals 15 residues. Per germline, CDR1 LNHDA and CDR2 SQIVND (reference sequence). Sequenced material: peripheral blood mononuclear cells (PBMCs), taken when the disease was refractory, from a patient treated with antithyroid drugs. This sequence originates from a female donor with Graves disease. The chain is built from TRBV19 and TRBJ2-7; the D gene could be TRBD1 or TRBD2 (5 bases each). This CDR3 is CASSMTGRTSYEQYF. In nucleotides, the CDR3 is TGTGCCAGTAGTATGACGGGACGTACGTCCTACGAGCAGTACTTC. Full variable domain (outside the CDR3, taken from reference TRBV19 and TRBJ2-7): DGGITQSPKYLFRKEGQNVTLSCEQNLNHDAMYWYRQDPGQGLRLIYYSQIVNDFQKGDIAEGYSVSREKKESFPLTVTSAQKNPTAFYLCASSMTGRTSYEQYFGPGTRLTVT.